The clone carrying this T cell receptor beta chain was counted only a few times. One entry per CDR3 protein, called by TCRdb with MiXCR from the 5' RACE reads. In the table there are 350,000 to 400,000 distinct CDR3 sequences, around 21% of which are singletons. The record originates from a study of T-cell memory formation after mild COVID-19. Study information: Most TCR clusters belonged to a single donor.

This CDR3 has 16 residues. With V trimmed by 6 bases and J by 8 bases, 13 bases remained unmatched. The sequenced sample consisted of PBMCs or a T cell subset sorted from them (not recorded which). This chain links TRBV12-3 or TRBV12-4 with TRBJ2-1, with TRBD1 matching over 10 bases. This TCR came from an adult woman who had mild COVID-19 (a few samples of this study predate the infection). Cell type and time point are not known. The DNA of the CDR3 is TGTGCCAGCAGCCACGATGAGGACAGGGGGGCGGATGAGCAGTTCTTC. Translated: CASSHDEDRGADEQFF.